This is a list of T cell receptor beta chains from one sample in a study of cytomegalovirus exposure and HLA in healthy donors. Produced via immunoSEQ multiplex PCR; TCRdb's table is partial and in-frame only. This table holds 150,000 to 250,000 clones, roughly 81% found once. The sequenced material came from PBMCs. The receptor source for this set is a woman aged 25-40 years in good health and CMV-seronegative. Each CDR3 is given with its conserved first and last residue. A D gene is named only where the DNA matches it firmly. Expanded clones are given a class, and other clones once, few, many or no size at all.

d_gene: TRBD2; j_gene: TRBJ2-7; abundance: once; v_gene: TRBV11-2; CDR3aa: CASSTGLAGGYEQYF; CDR3nt: TGTGCCAGCAGCACGGGACTAGCGGGGGGTTACGAGCAGTACTTC
d_gene: .; j_gene: TRBJ1-2; abundance: .; v_gene: TRBV10-3; CDR3aa: CAISDGISPNYGYTF; CDR3nt: TGTGCCATCAGTGACGGGATAAGTCCAAACTATGGCTACACCTTC
d_gene: .; j_gene: TRBJ1-2; abundance: few; v_gene: TRBV6-6; CDR3aa: CASSYLGPGGGYTF; CDR3nt: TGTGCCAGCAGTTACTTAGGGCCCGGAGGAGGCTACACCTTC
d_gene: TRBD2; j_gene: TRBJ2-3; abundance: .; v_gene: TRBV9; CDR3aa: CASSASGPGGGGFTDTQYF; CDR3nt: TGTGCCAGCAGCGCGAGTGGGCCTGGCGGCGGGGGATTCACAGATACGCAGTATTTT
d_gene: TRBD1; j_gene: TRBJ2-5; abundance: .; v_gene: TRBV15; CDR3aa: CANDRGQETQYF; CDR3nt: TGTGCCAACGACAGGGGCCAAGAGACCCAGTACTTC
d_gene: TRBD1; j_gene: TRBJ1-2; abundance: .; v_gene: TRBV27; CDR3aa: CASSPGQGEGGYTF; CDR3nt: TGTGCCAGCAGTCCGGGACAGGGGGAAGGTGGCTACACCTTC
d_gene: TRBD1; j_gene: TRBJ2-7; abundance: .; v_gene: TRBV7-3; CDR3aa: CASSLLGTGGEQYF; CDR3nt: TGTGCCAGCAGCTTACTTGGGACAGGGGGCGAGCAGTACTTC
d_gene: .; j_gene: TRBJ2-1; abundance: once; v_gene: TRBV4-2; CDR3aa: CASSPQGHNEQFF; CDR3nt: TGTGCCAGCAGCCCGCAGGGGCACAATGAGCAGTTCTTC
d_gene: .; j_gene: TRBJ1-1; abundance: .; v_gene: TRBV7-3; CDR3aa: CASSLTAGNTEAFF; CDR3nt: TGTGCCAGCAGCTTAACAGCGGGTAACACTGAAGCTTTCTTT
d_gene: .; j_gene: TRBJ1-3; abundance: .; v_gene: TRBV6-5; CDR3aa: CASSSRGGGEYTIYF; CDR3nt: TGTGCCAGCAGTTCCCGGGGAGGGGGGGAATACACCATATATTTT
d_gene: TRBD1; j_gene: TRBJ1-3; abundance: .; v_gene: TRBV19; CDR3aa: CASKTDRAGNTIYF; CDR3nt: TGTGCCAGTAAAACGGACAGGGCTGGAAACACCATATATTTT
d_gene: .; j_gene: TRBJ1-3; abundance: .; v_gene: TRBV5-6; CDR3aa: CASSLLDTGNTIYF; CDR3nt: TGTGCCAGCAGCTTGCTCGACACTGGAAACACCATATATTTT
d_gene: TRBD1; j_gene: TRBJ1-1; abundance: .; v_gene: TRBV6-5; CDR3aa: CASSYSRQGTTEAFF; CDR3nt: TGTGCCAGCAGTTACTCCCGACAGGGCACCACTGAAGCTTTCTTT
d_gene: TRBD1; j_gene: TRBJ1-3; abundance: .; v_gene: TRBV6-1; CDR3aa: CASRTDRAGGNTIYF; CDR3nt: TGTGCCAGCAGAACGGACAGGGCGGGCGGAAACACCATATATTTT
d_gene: .; j_gene: TRBJ2-3; abundance: .; v_gene: TRBV2; CDR3aa: CASNPQGTRTDTQYF; CDR3nt: TGTGCCAGCAACCCTCAGGGGACACGGACAGATACGCAGTATTTT
d_gene: .; j_gene: TRBJ2-3; abundance: .; v_gene: TRBV30; CDR3aa: CAWAGLTDTQYF; CDR3nt: TGTGCCTGGGCAGGGTTAACAGATACGCAGTATTTT
d_gene: TRBD1; j_gene: TRBJ2-1; abundance: .; v_gene: TRBV2; CDR3aa: CASSPGGTGMNEQFF; CDR3nt: TGTGCCAGCAGCCCCGGTGGGACAGGGATGAATGAGCAGTTCTTC
d_gene: .; j_gene: TRBJ2-2; abundance: .; v_gene: TRBV30; CDR3aa: CAWRGGGGSGELFF; CDR3nt: TGTGCCTGGAGAGGAGGGGGAGGGTCCGGGGAGCTGTTTTTT
d_gene: .; j_gene: TRBJ2-1; abundance: .; v_gene: TRBV30; CDR3aa: CAWNRELPEQFF; CDR3nt: TGTGCCTGGAATCGAGAACTCCCTGAGCAGTTCTTC
d_gene: TRBD2; j_gene: TRBJ2-7; abundance: .; v_gene: TRBV5-1; CDR3aa: CASSSSGRFGEQYF; CDR3nt: TGCGCCAGCAGCTCCAGCGGGAGGTTCGGCGAGCAGTACTTC
d_gene: .; j_gene: TRBJ2-2; abundance: .; v_gene: TRBV10-3; CDR3aa: CAISLGAGDTGELFF; CDR3nt: TGTGCCATCAGTCTGGGAGCAGGAGACACCGGGGAGCTGTTTTTT
d_gene: TRBD1; j_gene: TRBJ2-1; abundance: .; v_gene: TRBV5-1; CDR3aa: CASRDSGQGVITYNEQFF; CDR3nt: TGCGCCAGCAGAGATTCGGGACAGGGAGTAATCACCTACAATGAGCAGTTCTTC
d_gene: .; j_gene: TRBJ1-1; abundance: .; v_gene: TRBV27; CDR3aa: CASSFVGSTEAFF; CDR3nt: TGTGCCAGCAGTTTTGTGGGGAGCACTGAAGCTTTCTTT
d_gene: TRBD2; j_gene: TRBJ2-3; abundance: .; v_gene: TRBV18; CDR3aa: CASSPPRGVMTDTQYF; CDR3nt: TGTGCCAGCTCACCACCCCGGGGGGTTATGACAGATACGCAGTATTTT
d_gene: .; j_gene: TRBJ1-1; abundance: .; v_gene: TRBV21-1; CDR3aa: CASSKEGQGDDYTEAFF; CDR3nt: TGTGCCAGCAGCAAAGAGGGACAGGGGGATGACTACACTGAAGCTTTCTTT
d_gene: TRBD2; j_gene: TRBJ2-1; abundance: .; v_gene: TRBV18; CDR3aa: CASSPPTSGRRDEQFF; CDR3nt: TGTGCCAGCTCACCGCCTACTAGCGGCCGTCGGGATGAGCAGTTCTTC
d_gene: TRBD2; j_gene: TRBJ2-5; abundance: .; v_gene: TRBV2; CDR3aa: CATSLLAGQETQYF; CDR3nt: TGTGCCACCTCCCTTTTAGCGGGGCAAGAGACCCAGTACTTC
d_gene: .; j_gene: TRBJ2-7; abundance: .; v_gene: TRBV7-9; CDR3aa: CASSSEISYEQYF; CDR3nt: TGTGCCAGCAGCTCCGAGATTAGCTACGAGCAGTACTTC
d_gene: .; j_gene: TRBJ1-1; abundance: once; v_gene: TRBV29-1; CDR3aa: CSIGQSDF; CDR3nt: TGCAGCATTGGACAGTCCGACTTT
d_gene: .; j_gene: TRBJ2-1; abundance: .; v_gene: TRBV30; CDR3aa: CAWNQNVAYNEQFF; CDR3nt: TGTGCCTGGAACCAGAACGTCGCCTACAATGAGCAGTTCTTC
d_gene: .; j_gene: TRBJ2-7; abundance: .; v_gene: TRBV5-1; CDR3aa: CASSLVVGARYEQYF; CDR3nt: TGCGCCAGCAGCTTGGTAGTGGGGGCTAGGTACGAGCAGTACTTC
d_gene: .; j_gene: TRBJ2-7; abundance: .; v_gene: TRBV28; CDR3aa: CASSLWGRTYEQYF; CDR3nt: TGTGCCAGCAGTTTATGGGGGAGGACCTACGAGCAGTACTTC
d_gene: TRBD1; j_gene: TRBJ1-3; abundance: .; v_gene: TRBV6-1; CDR3aa: CASSEQGASGNTIYF; CDR3nt: TGTGCCAGCAGTGAACAGGGGGCAAGTGGAAACACCATATATTTT
d_gene: TRBD1; j_gene: TRBJ1-2; abundance: once; v_gene: TRBV19; CDR3aa: CASSRRQGGGYTF; CDR3nt: TGTGCCAGTAGTAGGCGACAGGGGGGCGGCTACACCTTC
d_gene: TRBD2; j_gene: TRBJ2-4; abundance: .; v_gene: TRBV30; CDR3aa: CAWSPQRTSLGKNIQYF; CDR3nt: TGTGCCTGGAGTCCCCAGCGGACTAGCCTCGGCAAAAACATTCAGTACTTC
d_gene: .; j_gene: TRBJ2-3; abundance: .; v_gene: TRBV9; CDR3aa: CASSWDSPTDTQYF; CDR3nt: TGTGCCAGCAGCTGGGACTCCCCCACAGATACGCAGTATTTT
d_gene: TRBD1; j_gene: TRBJ2-3; abundance: .; v_gene: TRBV6-1; CDR3aa: CASQDRGRDTQYF; CDR3nt: TGTGCCAGCCAAGACAGGGGAAGGGATACGCAGTATTTT
d_gene: .; j_gene: TRBJ1-1; abundance: .; v_gene: TRBV6-5; CDR3aa: CASSYQGVNTEAFF; CDR3nt: TGTGCCAGCAGTTATCAGGGTGTGAACACTGAAGCTTTCTTT
d_gene: TRBD1; j_gene: TRBJ2-5; abundance: .; v_gene: TRBV29-1; CDR3aa: CSVVWTGGQETQYF; CDR3nt: TGCAGCGTTGTGTGGACAGGGGGCCAAGAGACCCAGTACTTC
d_gene: .; j_gene: TRBJ1-3; abundance: .; v_gene: TRBV30; CDR3aa: CAWSLGGSSGNTIYF; CDR3nt: TGTGCCTGGAGTCTCGGTGGGAGCTCTGGAAACACCATATATTTT
d_gene: .; j_gene: TRBJ1-2; abundance: .; v_gene: TRBV2; CDR3aa: CASSEERAGQGYTF; CDR3nt: TGTGCCAGCAGTGAAGAGCGGGCAGGGCAAGGCTACACCTTC
d_gene: .; j_gene: TRBJ2-3; abundance: once; v_gene: TRBV12-5; CDR3aa: CASGPGGYTDTQYF; CDR3nt: TGTGCTAGTGGTCCTGGGGGGTACACAGATACGCAGTATTTT
d_gene: .; j_gene: TRBJ2-2; abundance: .; v_gene: TRBV9; CDR3aa: CASSLSHPGTGELFF; CDR3nt: TGTGCCAGCAGCCTCTCTCATCCCGGGACCGGGGAGCTGTTTTTT
d_gene: TRBD1; j_gene: TRBJ1-2; abundance: .; v_gene: TRBV5-4; CDR3aa: CASSPKDRAYGYTF; CDR3nt: TGTGCCAGCAGCCCCAAGGACAGGGCCTATGGCTACACCTTC
d_gene: .; j_gene: TRBJ1-4; abundance: .; v_gene: TRBV11-2; CDR3aa: CASSSGQTATNEKLFF; CDR3nt: TGTGCCAGCAGCTCTGGACAGACCGCAACTAATGAAAAACTGTTTTTT
d_gene: .; j_gene: TRBJ2-3; abundance: .; v_gene: TRBV6-1; CDR3aa: CASSGGDGYTDTQYF; CDR3nt: TGTGCCAGCAGTGGGGGGGACGGATACACAGATACGCAGTATTTT
d_gene: .; j_gene: TRBJ1-5; abundance: .; v_gene: TRBV11-2; CDR3aa: CASSLVQNQPQHF; CDR3nt: TGTGCCAGCAGCTTAGTACAGAATCAGCCCCAGCATTTT
d_gene: TRBD1; j_gene: TRBJ1-2; abundance: few; v_gene: TRBV27; CDR3aa: CASSVDRASYGYTF; CDR3nt: TGTGCCAGCAGCGTAGACAGGGCGAGTTATGGCTACACCTTC
d_gene: .; j_gene: TRBJ2-7; abundance: .; v_gene: TRBV6-5; CDR3aa: CASSYFHRESYEQYF; CDR3nt: TGTGCCAGCAGTTACTTCCACAGGGAATCCTACGAGCAGTACTTC
d_gene: .; j_gene: TRBJ1-5; abundance: .; v_gene: TRBV18; CDR3aa: CASSGPSGGQPQHF; CDR3nt: TGTGCCAGCTCCGGCCCGTCGGGAGGACAGCCCCAGCATTTT
d_gene: .; j_gene: TRBJ2-7; abundance: few; v_gene: TRBV27; CDR3aa: CASSLQRQGPSYEQYF; CDR3nt: TGTGCCAGCAGTTTGCAACGCCAGGGGCCTTCCTACGAGCAGTACTTC
d_gene: TRBD1; j_gene: TRBJ1-4; abundance: once; v_gene: TRBV4-1; CDR3aa: CASSQGQVNEKLFF; CDR3nt: TGCGCCAGCAGCCAGGGACAGGTTAATGAAAAACTGTTTTTT
d_gene: .; j_gene: TRBJ1-6; abundance: .; v_gene: TRBV19; CDR3aa: CASSISQGRSPLHF; CDR3nt: TGTGCCAGTAGTATCTCCCAGGGCCGATCACCCCTCCACTTT